Listed here are 24 T cell receptor beta chains from one sample, sequenced in a study of CD8 T cells in Susac syndrome. The authors reverse transcribed roughly 0.5 to 1 ug RNA with random hexamers. Via MiXCR, TCRdb re-called the immunoSEQ multiplex PCR reads, giving one row per CDR3 protein. Here the sample spans 200,000 or so distinct CDR3 sequences, about 95% being singletons. Sequenced: CD4+ T cells from PBMCs. The source of these receptors is a human donor with multiple sclerosis.

About this clonotype itself: The junction differs from germline at one of its ends, possibly a read error. The chain joins TRBV6-2 or TRBV6-3 to TRBJ2-7; 7 bases are a match to TRBD1. Germline V CDR1 and CDR2: MNHEY, SVGEGT. The CDR3 has 17 residues. CDR3 DNA sequence: TGTGCCAGCAAACCCTCGGGCTGGGGACAGAGATCCTACGAACAGTACTTC. This codes for CASKPSGWGQRSYEQYF.

The chain couples TRBV18 to TRBJ2-7, with 9 bases lining up with TRBD1. The junction had 5 bases not matched to a gene; V was cut back by 2 bases and J by 6 bases. CDR3 length: 14 residues. The germline V gene encodes CDR1 KGHSH and CDR2 LQKENI. This CDR3 reads CASSPTTDRGEQYF. CDR3 nucleotide sequence: TGTGCCAGCTCACCAACAACGGACAGGGGCGAGCAGTACTTC.

The chain couples TRBV20-1 to TRBJ1-1; D is unclear. The CDR3 has 14 residues. The V and J ends lost 3 bases and 2 bases respectively, with 13 bases between them. Germline CDR1 DFQATT, CDR2 SNEGSKA (reference sequence). CDR3 region: CSARVLLGNTEAFF. The CDR3 nucleotides are TGCAGTGCTAGGGTTTTGCTGGGAAACACTGAAGCTTTCTTT.

The gene calls are TRBV12-3 or TRBV12-4 and TRBJ2-7; 7 positions match TRBD1. Germline trimming cut 7 bases from V and 0 bases from J; bases unmatched to any gene: 6. CDR3 size: 14 residues. CDR3 sequence: CASTLDRASYEQYF. CDR3 nucleotides: TGTGCCAGCACCCTAGACAGGGCCTCCTACGAGCAGTACTTC.

This chain connects TRBV30 to TRBJ1-5; 7 bases match TRBD1. Unmatched junction bases numbered 7, after V lost 2 bases and J lost 3 bases. This CDR3 has 15 amino acids. Germline V gene sequence: CDR1 GTSNPN, CDR2 SVGIG (reference sequence). CDR3 nucleotides: TGTGCCTGGAGTCTACAGGGGTTCATCAATCAGCCCCAGCATTTT. Amino acid sequence: CAWSLQGFINQPQHF. Combining the CDR3 with reference TRBV30 and TRBJ1-5 gives the whole variable domain SQTIHQWPATLVQPVGSPLSLECTVEGTSNPNLYWYRQAAGRGLQLLFYSVGIGQISSEVPQNLSASRPQDRQFILSSKKLLLSDSGFYLCAWSLQGFINQPQHFGDGTRLSIL.

This chain uses TRBV9 with TRBJ2-1, with 13 bases that match TRBD2. Germline CDR1 and CDR2: SGDLS and YYNGEE. The CDR3 consists of 15 residues. V trimming: 3 bases; J trimming: 8 bases; junction bases outside the gene matches: 5. DNA for the CDR3: TGTGCCAGCAGCGGCCGAGGACTAGCGGGAGATGAGCAGTTCTTC. This gives the protein CASSGRGLAGDEQFF.

The chain joins TRBV29-1 to TRBJ1-2; weak D call: TRBD1 (6 bases). This CDR3 has 13 amino acids. Germline CDR1 reads SQVTM; CDR2 reads ANQGSEA. V lost 2 bases to trimming and J lost 4 bases, with 11 bases between them. Written as DNA, the CDR3 is TGCAGCGTTGAAAGACAGGAGCCCTATGGCTACACCTTC. It codes for CSVERQEPYGYTF.

The rearrangement links TRBV20-1 to TRBJ2-1, with TRBD2 matching 10 bases. CDR3 length: 14 amino acids. Germline lookup yields CDR1 DFQATT and CDR2 SNEGSKA (reference sequence). Trimming at V came to 6 bases and at J to 6 bases, leaving 8 bases not matched to a gene. The CDR3 DNA reads as TGCAGTGCCCAGAGCGGGAGGGTCTCCAATGAGCAGTTCTTC. Encoded protein: CSAQSGRVSNEQFF.

The chain couples TRBV5-4 to TRBJ1-6, with a weak D call TRBD1 (6 bases). CDR1 and CDR2 from the germline V gene are SGHNT and YYREEE (reference sequence). The V gene lost 4 bases and the J gene lost 8 bases, with 16 bases spanning the gap. The CDR3 loop spans 15 amino acids. The CDR3 nucleotides read TGTGCCAGCAGCCCCGGGGGGGCGGTATATTCACCCCTCCACTTT. Amino acid sequence: CASSPGGAVYSPLHF.

In this sample, this clonotype turned up once. The chain links TRBV5-4 to TRBJ2-2; 8 nucleotides line up with TRBD1. The CDR3 spans 14 residues. The V gene's germline CDR1 is SGHNT and CDR2 YYREEE (reference sequence). Trimming at V came to 4 bases and at J to 3 bases, leaving 2 bases not matched to a gene. The CDR3 reads CASSRGQDTGELFF. The CDR3 DNA is TGTGCCAGCAGCCGGGGACAGGACACCGGGGAGCTGTTTTTT.

The V call is TRBV29-1, the J call TRBJ1-1; D not certain. The CDR3 sequence is 12 residues long. The V and J ends lost 7 bases and 1 base respectively, with 10 bases between them. CDR1 SQVTM and CDR2 ANQGSEA come from the germline V gene. The CDR3 protein is CSGSRRNTEAFF. The CDR3 nucleotides read TGCAGCGGATCGAGGCGGAACACTGAAGCTTTCTTT. Complete variable domain (other parts from reference TRBV29-1 and TRBJ1-1): SAVISQKPSRDICQRGTSLTIQCQVDSQVTMMFWYRQQPGQSLTLIATANQGSEATYESGFVIDKFPISRPNLTFSTLTVSNMSPEDSSIYLCSGSRRNTEAFFGQGTRLTVV.

The rearrangement joins TRBV20-1 to TRBJ2-3; TRBD2 matches 11 bases. The germline V gene has CDR1 DFQATT and CDR2 SNEGSKA (reference sequence). The CDR3 extends over 14 amino acids. V gave up 6 bases and J gave up 6 bases; unmatched junction bases: 8. CDR3 sequence reads: CSAALSGGEDTQYF. CDR3 nucleotides: TGCAGTGCAGCACTTAGCGGGGGGGAGGATACGCAGTATTTT.

This chain connects TRBV3-1 to TRBJ2-3; possible D gene TRBD2, 6 bases. This CDR3 is built from 14 residues. V lost 4 bases, J lost 7 bases, and 15 bases lay in between. CDR1 is LGHDT, CDR2 YNNKEL, per germline (reference sequence). CDR3 amino acids: CASSPGDRWNTQYF. The CDR3 nucleotides are TGTGCCAGCAGCCCGGGGGATCGTTGGAATACGCAGTATTTT.

The chain couples TRBV29-1 to TRBJ1-1; 7 bases are shared with TRBD1. The V and J ends lost 4 bases and 0 bases, in that order; junction bases with no gene match: 11. The CDR3 has 16 residues. CDR1 and CDR2 (germline): SQVTM, ANQGSEA. The CDR3 DNA is TGCAGCGTTGTAAGGGGGCCATTTCCATTGAACACTGAAGCTTTCTTT. It encodes CSVVRGPFPLNTEAFF.

The chain couples TRBV24-1 to TRBJ1-5, with D possibly matching TRBD1 (5 bases). Per the germline V gene, CDR1 is KGHDR and CDR2 is SFDVKD. V lost 2 bases and J 7 bases, leaving 17 bases between the germline ends. The CDR3 totals 16 residues. The CDR3 bases are TGTGCCACCAGTGATTCCCTCGGGGGAGGAGGGCAGCCCCAGCATTTT. Protein: CATSDSLGGGGQPQHF.

The chain has TRBV7-3 and TRBJ2-1, with D perhaps matching TRBD1 (6 bases). This CDR3 has 14 amino acids. V lost 5 bases to trimming and J lost 6 bases, with 14 bases between them. The germline gives CDR1 SGHTA, CDR2 FQGTGA. The CDR3: CASSTTGPGNEQFF. In DNA form, the CDR3 reads TGTGCCAGCAGCACCACAGGGCCGGGCAATGAGCAGTTCTTC.

The chain uses TRBV6-2 or TRBV6-3 and TRBJ2-7; no clear D. V shed 0 bases and J shed 2 bases, with 5 bases lying between them. This CDR3 spans 13 amino acids. CDR1 is MNHEY, CDR2 SVGEGT, per germline. CDR3 protein: CASSYSWTYEQYF. CDR3 in DNA: TGTGCCAGCAGTTACTCTTGGACCTACGAGCAGTACTTC.

The chain employs TRBV28 and TRBJ1-5; D remains ambiguous. Deletions cut 2 bases from V and 0 bases from J, with 5 bases between. Germline V gene lookup returns CDR1 MDHEN and CDR2 SYDVKM. This CDR3 is 14 amino acids long. CDR3 nucleotides: TGTGCCAGCAGTTTACAGTATAGCAATCAGCCCCAGCATTTT. This gives the protein CASSLQYSNQPQHF.

The chain is built from TRBV30 and TRBJ2-5; a possible D gene is TRBD1 (7 bases). The CDR3 has 12 amino acids. The germline CDR1 and CDR2 sequences are GTSNPN and SVGIG (reference sequence). Trimming left V 6 bases short and J 5 bases short, with 13 bases between. In DNA form, the CDR3 reads TGTGCCTGTAGGGACAGCGGGGAGACCCAGTACTTC. It specifies CACRDSGETQYF.

This chain joins TRBV27 and TRBJ2-3; D is uncertain. Germline V gives CDR1 MNHEY, CDR2 SMNVEV (reference sequence). CDR3 size: 18 residues. With 1 base removed from V and 2 bases from J, the gap between germline ends came to 19 bases. CDR3 amino acids: CASSLFATPFLHTDTQYF. CDR3 sequence (DNA): TGTGCCAGCAGTTTATTCGCGACTCCGTTCCTTCACACAGATACGCAGTATTTT.

The chain recombines TRBV29-1 with TRBJ2-5, with D possibly matching TRBD1 (5 bases). The CDR3 is made up of 12 amino acids. Germline V gene data show CDR1 as SQVTM and CDR2 as ANQGSEA. V was pared by 3 bases and J by 4 bases, with 9 bases between. This chain's CDR3 is CSVDRQRETQYF. CDR3 coding DNA: TGCAGCGTTGACCGACAGCGAGAGACCCAGTACTTC.

The genes are TRBV29-1 and TRBJ2-1; possible D gene TRBD2, 6 bases. This CDR3 has 14 residues. Trimming removed 5 bases at V and 4 bases at J, with 15 bases between. CDR1 and CDR2 from the germline V gene are SQVTM and ANQGSEA. CDR3 loop: CSVWRGQGYNEQFF. CDR3 coding DNA: TGCAGCGTTTGGAGGGGCCAGGGTTACAATGAGCAGTTCTTC.

This CDR3 reads CASSVLGGLSGELFF. The CDR3 nucleotides are TGTGCCAGCAGCGTTCTCGGAGGGCTGTCCGGGGAGCTGTTTTTT. The rearrangement uses TRBV9 and TRBJ2-2; perhaps TRBD2 as D (6 bases). From germline, CDR1 is SGDLS and CDR2 YYNGEE. This CDR3 region has 15 residues. V was shortened by 2 bases and J by 6 bases, with 14 bases between the two germline ends.

This CDR3 reads CASSLWLAGGNYEQYF. The CDR3 nucleotides read TGCGCCAGCAGCTTATGGCTAGCGGGGGGAAACTACGAGCAGTACTTC. V is TRBV5-1 and J is TRBJ2-7, with 11 bases that match TRBD2. Germline V gene sequence: CDR1 SGHRS, CDR2 YFSETQ. The CDR3 runs 16 residues. The trim removed 2 bases at V and 3 bases at J, leaving 7 bases unmatched.